This T cell receptor beta chain comes out of a study of beta chain features in type 1 diabetes. Researchers reported sorting CD4+ naive, central memory, regulatory and stem cell-like memory cells via CD45RO/CCR7/CD25/CD127/CD95/CD27. CDR1 SGHVS and CDR2 FNYEAQ come from the germline V gene. The CDR3 covers 17 residues. Unmatched junction bases numbered 7, after V lost 2 bases and J lost 0 bases. This clone was detected a few times. Expressed TCRB transcripts were sequenced because the entire RNA isolate underwent reverse transcription. Sequencing was performed with immunoSEQ multiplex PCR; in TCRdb, only in-frame clones are kept and a portion is missing. The sample has about 620,000 clones, around 15% seen once; the top ten hold 0.093%.

Sequenced: naive CD4+ T cells from blood. This TCR was recovered from a man aged 18 to 29 in good health. The chain combines TRBV7-6 with TRBJ1-2; the match to TRBD1 covers 9 bases. The CDR3, as DNA: TGTGCCAGCAGCTTACGACAGGGGGGGAATTCTAACTATGGCTACACCTTC. Protein: CASSLRQGGNSNYGYTF.